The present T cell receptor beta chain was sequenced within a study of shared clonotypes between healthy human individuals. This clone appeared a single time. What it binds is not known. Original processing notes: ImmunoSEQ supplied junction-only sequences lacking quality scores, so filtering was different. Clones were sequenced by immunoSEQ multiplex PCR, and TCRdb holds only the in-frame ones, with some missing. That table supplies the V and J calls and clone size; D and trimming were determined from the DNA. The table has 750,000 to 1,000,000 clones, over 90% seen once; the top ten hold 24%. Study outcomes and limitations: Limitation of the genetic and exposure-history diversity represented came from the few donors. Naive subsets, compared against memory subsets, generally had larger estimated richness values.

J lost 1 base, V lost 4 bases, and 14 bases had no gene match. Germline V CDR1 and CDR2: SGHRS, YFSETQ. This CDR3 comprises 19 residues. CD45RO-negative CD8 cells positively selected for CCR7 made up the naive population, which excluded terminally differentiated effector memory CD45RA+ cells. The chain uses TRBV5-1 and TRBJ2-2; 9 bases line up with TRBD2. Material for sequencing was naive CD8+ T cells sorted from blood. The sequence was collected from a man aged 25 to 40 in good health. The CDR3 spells CASSPVASGAIGNTGELFF. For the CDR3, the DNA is TGCGCCAGCAGCCCGGTGGCTAGCGGGGCTATCGGGAACACCGGGGAGCTGTTTTTT.